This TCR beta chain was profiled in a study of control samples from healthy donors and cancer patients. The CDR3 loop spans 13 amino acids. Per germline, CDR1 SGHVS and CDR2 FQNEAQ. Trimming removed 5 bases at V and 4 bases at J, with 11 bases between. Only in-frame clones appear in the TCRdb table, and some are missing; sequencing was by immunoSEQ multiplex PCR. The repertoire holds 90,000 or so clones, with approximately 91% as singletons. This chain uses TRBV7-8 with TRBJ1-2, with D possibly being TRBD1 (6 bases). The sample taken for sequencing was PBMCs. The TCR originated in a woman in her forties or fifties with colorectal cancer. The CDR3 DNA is TGTGCCAGCAGCCTGGGACAAACCTATGGCTACACCTTC. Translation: CASSLGQTYGYTF.